Listed below are T cell receptor beta chains from one sample, sequenced in a study of CD8 T cells in ankylosing spondylitis. From the 5' RACE reads, TCRdb called clonotypes with MiXCR, one entry per CDR3 protein. Of approximately 140,000 distinct CDR3 sequences listed, about a tenth were seen once; the top ten hold about 3.6%. Sequenced: blood, either unsorted or a sorted T cell fraction (not recorded which). Source of these receptors: a male donor with ankylosing spondylitis or in good health (not recorded which). The CDR3 runs from the conserved cysteine through the conserved F or W. A D gene is named only where the DNA matches it firmly. Clone size is stated in some rows and not others, as once, few, many or a class when expanded.

J gene	CDR3 length	D gene	clone size	V gene	CDR3 protein	CDR3 DNA
TRBJ1-2	15	TRBD1	many	TRBV20-1	CSARDPGQGDYGYTF	TGCAGTGCTAGAGATCCTGGACAGGGTGACTATGGCTACACCTTC
TRBJ2-1	13	.	.	TRBV9	CASSGLDNNEQFF	TGTGCCAGCAGCGGACTAGACAACAATGAGCAGTTCTTC
TRBJ1-2	12	TRBD1	many	TRBV12-3/TRBV12-4	CASSPGQYGYTF	TGTGCCAGCAGTCCGGGACAGTATGGCTACACCTTC
TRBJ2-7	15	TRBD2	.	TRBV12-3/TRBV12-4	CASRRGISGSTEQYF	TGTGCCAGCAGACGCGGGATTAGCGGGAGCACCGAGCAGTACTTC
TRBJ2-5	20	.	many	TRBV11-2	CASSLDRGALRLAIQETQYF	TGTGCCAGCAGCTTAGATCGGGGGGCGTTACGACTAGCTATCCAAGAGACCCAGTACTTC
TRBJ2-7	14	.	many	TRBV7-2	CASSLIREGSEQYF	TGTGCCAGCAGCTTAATTCGTGAGGGGAGCGAGCAGTACTTC
TRBJ2-1	15	TRBD2	many	TRBV27	CASRPGRSTYNEQFF	TGTGCCAGCAGACCCGGGAGGAGTACCTACAATGAGCAGTTCTTC
TRBJ2-7	14	.	many	TRBV20-1	CSARVWQSSYEQYF	TGCAGTGCTAGAGTCTGGCAGAGCTCCTACGAGCAGTACTTC
TRBJ1-6	16	.	many	TRBV5-8	CASSLDGVSAISPLHF	TGTGCCAGCAGCTTGGATGGGGTTTCTGCTATTTCACCCCTCCACTTT
TRBJ2-1	13	.	few	TRBV7-3	CASSPSDRHEQFF	TGTGCCAGCAGCCCCTCCGATCGCCATGAGCAGTTCTTC
TRBJ2-1	14	.	few	TRBV6-2/TRBV6-3	CASSYLGRTNEQFF	TGTGCCAGCAGTTACTTAGGACGTACCAATGAGCAGTTCTTC
TRBJ2-1	17	TRBD2	many	TRBV18	CASSLYEPGLAANEQFF	TGTGCCAGCTCACTATACGAACCGGGACTAGCGGCCAATGAGCAGTTCTTC
TRBJ2-1	14	TRBD2	many	TRBV9	CASSSGRIDNEQFF	TGTGCCAGCAGTAGCGGGAGAATCGACAATGAGCAGTTCTTC
TRBJ2-1	17	.	few	TRBV7-3	CASSLTGGTGLLGEQFF	TGTGCCAGCAGCTTAACGGGAGGGACAGGCCTTTTGGGTGAGCAGTTCTTC
TRBJ2-1	16	TRBD2	many	TRBV7-2	CASSLMYAGGPDEQFF	TGTGCCAGCAGCTTAATGTACGCGGGAGGGCCTGATGAGCAGTTCTTC
TRBJ2-7	14	.	many	TRBV3-1	CASSLQGLPYEQYF	TGTGCCAGCAGCCTTCAGGGTTTACCCTACGAGCAGTACTTC
TRBJ2-5	16	TRBD1	.	TRBV7-9	CASSTGTGLSQETHYF	TGTGCCAGCAGCACCGGGACAGGGCTTTCTCAGGAGACCCATTACTTC
TRBJ2-1	17	.	many	TRBV5-8	CASSLLFVADSYNEQFF	TGTGCCAGCAGCTTGTTGTTCGTAGCCGACTCCTACAATGAGCAGTTCTTC
TRBJ2-1	15	TRBD2	many	TRBV7-2	CASSPGGLAYNEQFF	TGTGCCAGCAGCCCAGGCGGACTAGCGTATAATGAGCAGTTCTTC
TRBJ2-5	14	.	many	TRBV24-1	CATSDRVVEETQYF	TGTGCCACCAGTGACCGAGTAGTGGAAGAGACCCAGTACTTC
TRBJ2-3	15	TRBD2	many	TRBV7-2	CASSLTSGRTDTQYF	TGTGCCAGCAGCTTAACTAGCGGGAGAACAGATACGCAGTATTTT
TRBJ2-3	15	.	many	TRBV11-3	CASSLDGTFSDTQYF	TGTGCCAGCAGCTTAGACGGGACTTTTTCCGATACGCAGTATTTT
TRBJ2-5	15	.	few	TRBV7-6	CASSLWREAQETQYF	TGTGCCAGCAGCTTATGGAGGGAGGCCCAAGAGACCCAGTACTTC
TRBJ2-3	16	.	.	TRBV3-1	CASSQGKADLGDTQYF	TGTGCCAGCAGCCAAGGTAAAGCGGATCTCGGAGATACGCAGTATTTT
TRBJ2-3	13	TRBD1	many	TRBV20-1	CSARVQGADTQYF	TGCAGTGCTAGAGTACAGGGGGCAGATACGCAGTATTTT
TRBJ2-2	18	.	many	TRBV4-2	CASSQDPGGPGGTGELFF	TGTGCCAGCAGCCAAGACCCTGGCGGGCCAGGGGGGACCGGGGAGCTGTTTTTT
TRBJ2-7	14	.	few	TRBV11-1	CASTSGQDDYEQYF	TGTGCCAGCACCTCGGGTCAGGACGACTACGAGCAGTACTTC
TRBJ2-7	16	.	.	TRBV7-2	CASSLASQREGYEQYF	TGTGCCAGCAGCTTAGCTAGCCAGAGAGAGGGCTACGAGCAGTACTTC
TRBJ2-5	16	TRBD1	.	TRBV7-2	CASSLGIAGQGETQYF	TGTGCCAGCAGCTTAGGAATCGCCGGACAGGGAGAGACCCAGTACTTC
TRBJ2-1	15	TRBD2	many	TRBV12-3/TRBV12-4	CASRAPGTIHNEQFF	TGTGCCAGCAGGGCCCCCGGGACTATACATAATGAGCAGTTCTTC
TRBJ2-7	15	.	many	TRBV27	CASSVILGSTYEQYF	TGTGCCAGCAGTGTCATCCTAGGCAGTACCTACGAGCAGTACTTC